This paragraph reports one TCR beta chain. This sample is drawn from a study of blood T cell repertoires in COVID-19. In the original workflow: Using reference gene primer amplification, nucleated cell counts were estimated. The data were produced by immunoSEQ multiplex PCR, yet TCRdb's version contains in-frame clones alone and is incomplete. Clone size and V and J calls were adopted from that table, with D and trimming inferred from the DNA. The sample lists some 350,000 clones, 80% to 90% occurring once. This study enrolled people aged about 18 to 90 from 20 to 25 US geographic areas. CDR1 is SGHTA and CDR2 is FQGNSA in the germline V gene. V lost 4 bases, J lost 5 bases, and 7 bases stayed unmatched. This CDR3 is built from 15 residues.

The clonotype comes from a man between 18 and 35 years old who had recovered from COVID-19. V and J are TRBV7-2 and TRBJ1-5, with 8 bases fitting TRBD1. The sequencing sample was made of PBMCs or T cells enriched from blood (not recorded which). The CDR3 protein is CASSSTGAVDQPQHF. The CDR3 nucleotides read TGTGCCAGCAGCTCGACAGGGGCGGTAGATCAGCCCCAGCATTTT. The full variable domain, rest sourced from reference TRBV7-2 and TRBJ1-5, is GAGVSQSPSNKVTEKGKDVELRCDPISGHTALYWYRQSLGQGLEFLIYFQGNSAPDKSGLPSDRFSAERTGGSVSTLTIQRTQQEDSAVYLCASSSTGAVDQPQHFGDGTRLSIL.